This T cell receptor (beta chain) was profiled in a study of beta chain features in type 1 diabetes. About this clone: Its antigen remains unidentified.

Post-sort purity exceeded 95% for all sorted populations. Expressed TCRB transcripts got sequenced, as all isolated RNA was reverse transcribed. Sequenced by immunoSEQ multiplex PCR; TCRdb stores in-frame clones only, minus some. The table includes 350,000 to 450,000 clones, over 11% detected once. The CDR3 sequence is 13 residues long. Trimming pared 1 base from V and 9 bases from J, leaving 12 bases between. CDR1 and CDR2 from the germline V gene are SGHDT and YYEEEE. General observations from the study: The study left unresolved whether HLA type influences TCRB rearrangement.

Sequences were obtained from naive CD4+ T cells from blood. The V and J genes are TRBV5-6 and TRBJ2-3; perhaps TRBD2 as D (5 bases). The receptor was derived from a man younger than 45 in good health. CDR3 protein: CASSLSGMGTQYF. The CDR3 bases are TGTGCCAGCAGCTTGTCCGGGATGGGGACGCAGTATTTT.